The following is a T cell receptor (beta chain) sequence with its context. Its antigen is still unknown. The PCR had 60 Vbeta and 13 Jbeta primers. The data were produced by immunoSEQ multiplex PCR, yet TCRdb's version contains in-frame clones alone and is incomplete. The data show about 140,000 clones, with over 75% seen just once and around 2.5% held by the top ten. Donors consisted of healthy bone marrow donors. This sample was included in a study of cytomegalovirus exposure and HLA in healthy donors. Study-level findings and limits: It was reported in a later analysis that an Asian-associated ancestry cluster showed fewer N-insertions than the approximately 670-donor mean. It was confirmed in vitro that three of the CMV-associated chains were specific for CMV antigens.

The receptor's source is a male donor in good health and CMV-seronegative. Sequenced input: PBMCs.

The CDR3 here is CASSLGLAGATQYF. The CDR3 nucleotides read TGTGCCAGCAGTTTAGGACTAGCGGGAGCGACGCAGTATTTT. This rearrangement joins TRBV28 to TRBJ2-3; 13 bases are a match to TRBD2. The CDR3 contains 14 residues. Germline CDR1 is MDHEN and CDR2 is SYDVKM. The V and J ends lost 2 bases and 9 bases, in that order; junction bases with no gene match: 2.